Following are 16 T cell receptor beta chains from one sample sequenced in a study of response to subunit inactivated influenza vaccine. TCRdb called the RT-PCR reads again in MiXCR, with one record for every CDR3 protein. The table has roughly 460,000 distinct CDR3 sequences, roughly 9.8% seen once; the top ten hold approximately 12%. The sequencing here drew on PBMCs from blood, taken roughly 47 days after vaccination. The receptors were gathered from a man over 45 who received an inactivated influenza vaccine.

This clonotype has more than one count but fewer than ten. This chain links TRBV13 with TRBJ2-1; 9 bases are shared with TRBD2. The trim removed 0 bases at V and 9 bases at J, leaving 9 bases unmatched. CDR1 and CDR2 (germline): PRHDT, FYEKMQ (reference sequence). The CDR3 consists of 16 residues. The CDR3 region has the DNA TGTGCCAGCAGCTTAGGCGGTAGCGGGAGAGGTGGTGAGCAGTTCTTC. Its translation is CASSLGGSGRGGEQFF.

Here the CDR3 DNA reads TGCGCCAGCAGCTTGGGGGCAGGACTACAAAACGAGCAGTACTTC. This gives the protein CASSLGAGLQNEQYF. The chain employs TRBV5-1 and TRBJ2-7, with D tentatively TRBD2 (6 bases). Trimming cost V 0 bases and J 5 bases, with 15 bases left between them. CDR1 is SGHRS, CDR2 YFSETQ, per germline. This CDR3 is 15 amino acids long.

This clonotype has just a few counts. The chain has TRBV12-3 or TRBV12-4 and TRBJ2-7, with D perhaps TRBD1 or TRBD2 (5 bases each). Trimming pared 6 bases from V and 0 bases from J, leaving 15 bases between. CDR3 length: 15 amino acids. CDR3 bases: TGTGCCAGCAGCTCGGGACCGAGGAACTCCTACGAGCAGTACTTC. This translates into CASSSGPRNSYEQYF.

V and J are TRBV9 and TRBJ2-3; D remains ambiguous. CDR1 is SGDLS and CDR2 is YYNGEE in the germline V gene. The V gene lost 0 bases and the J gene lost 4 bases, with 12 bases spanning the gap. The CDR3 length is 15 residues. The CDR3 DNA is TGTGCCAGCAGCGTAGAAGGATCGAACGCAGATACGCAGTATTTT. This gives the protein CASSVEGSNADTQYF.

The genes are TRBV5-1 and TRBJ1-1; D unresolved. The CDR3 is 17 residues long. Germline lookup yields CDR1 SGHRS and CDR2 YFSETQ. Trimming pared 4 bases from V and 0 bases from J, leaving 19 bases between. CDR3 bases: TGCGCCAGCAGCCCGAGAGAAGACGGAATCATGAACACTGAAGCTTTCTTT. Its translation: CASSPREDGIMNTEAFF.

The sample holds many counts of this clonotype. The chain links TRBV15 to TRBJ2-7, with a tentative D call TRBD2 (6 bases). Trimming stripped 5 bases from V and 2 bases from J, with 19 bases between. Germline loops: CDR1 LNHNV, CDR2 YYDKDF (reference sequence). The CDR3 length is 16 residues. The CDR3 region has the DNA TGTGCCACCAGCGGACTACCCGGCCAGACGACCTACGAGCAGTACTTC. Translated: CATSGLPGQTTYEQYF. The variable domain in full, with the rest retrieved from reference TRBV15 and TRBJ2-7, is DAMVIQNPRYQVTQFGKPVTLSCSQTLNHNVMYWYQQKSSQAPKLLFHYYDKDFNNEADTPDNFQSRRPNTSFCFLDIRSPGLGDTAMYLCATSGLPGQTTYEQYFGPGTRLTVT.

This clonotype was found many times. The CDR3 loop is CASSRGQNQPQHF. The CDR3 bases are TGTGCCAGCTCACGTGGCCAGAATCAGCCCCAGCATTTT. The V and J genes are TRBV18 and TRBJ1-5; D remains unclear. Trimming left V 4 bases short and J 4 bases short, with 8 bases between. This CDR3 comprises 13 residues. Germline values: CDR1 KGHSH, CDR2 LQKENI.

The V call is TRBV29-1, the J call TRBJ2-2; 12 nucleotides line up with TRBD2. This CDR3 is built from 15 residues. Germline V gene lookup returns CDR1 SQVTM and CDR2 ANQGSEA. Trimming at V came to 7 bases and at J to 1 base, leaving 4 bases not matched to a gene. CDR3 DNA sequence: TGCAGCGCCGTGGGACTAGCGGGGAACACCGGGGAGCTGTTTTTT. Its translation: CSAVGLAGNTGELFF.

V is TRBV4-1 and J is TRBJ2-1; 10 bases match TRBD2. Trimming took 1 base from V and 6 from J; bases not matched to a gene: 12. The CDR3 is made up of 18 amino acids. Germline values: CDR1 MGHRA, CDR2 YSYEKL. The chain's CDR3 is CASSQGGASGSGVNEQFF. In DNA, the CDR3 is TGCGCCAGCAGCCAAGGTGGGGCTAGCGGGAGTGGGGTCAATGAGCAGTTCTTC.

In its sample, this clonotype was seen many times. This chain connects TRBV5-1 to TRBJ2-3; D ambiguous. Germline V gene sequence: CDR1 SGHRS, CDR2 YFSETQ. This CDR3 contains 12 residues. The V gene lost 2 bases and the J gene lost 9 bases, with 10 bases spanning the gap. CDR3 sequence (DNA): TGCGCCAGCAGCTTCGAGGAAGGGACGCAGTATTTT. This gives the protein CASSFEEGTQYF. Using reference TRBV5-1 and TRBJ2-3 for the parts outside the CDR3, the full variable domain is KAGVTQTPRYLIKTRGQQVTLSCSPISGHRSVSWYQQTPGQGLQFLFEYFSETQRNKGNFPGRFSGRQFSNSRSEMNVSTLELGDSALYLCASSFEEGTQYFGPGTRLTVL.

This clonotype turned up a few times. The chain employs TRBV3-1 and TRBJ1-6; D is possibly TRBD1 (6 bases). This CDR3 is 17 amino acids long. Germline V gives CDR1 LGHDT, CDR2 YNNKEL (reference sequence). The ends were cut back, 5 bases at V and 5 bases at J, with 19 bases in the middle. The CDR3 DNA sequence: TGTGCCAGCAGCAAGGCCCCAGGGGAAGGAAATAATTCACCCCTCCACTTT. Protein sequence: CASSKAPGEGNNSPLHF. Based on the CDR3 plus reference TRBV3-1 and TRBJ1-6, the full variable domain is DTAVSQTPKYLVTQMGNDKSIKCEQNLGHDTMYWYKQDSKKFLKIMFSYNNKELIINETVPNRFSPKSPDKAHLNLHINSLELGDSAVYFCASSKAPGEGNNSPLHFGNGTRLTVT.

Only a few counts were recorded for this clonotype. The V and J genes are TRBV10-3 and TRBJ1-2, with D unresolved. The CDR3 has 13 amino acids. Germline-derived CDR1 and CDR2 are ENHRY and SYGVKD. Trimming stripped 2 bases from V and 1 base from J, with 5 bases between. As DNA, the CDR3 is TGTGCCATCAGTGAGGATATTAACTATGGCTACACCTTC. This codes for CAISEDINYGYTF.

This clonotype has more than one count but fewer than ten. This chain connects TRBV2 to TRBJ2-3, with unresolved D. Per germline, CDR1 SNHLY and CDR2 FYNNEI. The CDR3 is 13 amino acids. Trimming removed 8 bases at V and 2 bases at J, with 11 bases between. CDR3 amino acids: CASEDLNTDTQYF. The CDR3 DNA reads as TGTGCCAGCGAAGACCTTAACACAGATACGCAGTATTTT.

The CDR3 protein is CATSLRQANEQYF. CDR3 DNA sequence: TGTGCCACCAGCTTACGACAGGCCAACGAGCAGTACTTC. V gene TRBV15 combines with J gene TRBJ2-7, with a possible D match to TRBD1 (6 bases). Trimming removed 5 bases from V and 5 bases from J, with 13 bases in between. The germline V gene has CDR1 LNHNV and CDR2 YYDKDF (reference sequence). The CDR3 contains 13 residues.

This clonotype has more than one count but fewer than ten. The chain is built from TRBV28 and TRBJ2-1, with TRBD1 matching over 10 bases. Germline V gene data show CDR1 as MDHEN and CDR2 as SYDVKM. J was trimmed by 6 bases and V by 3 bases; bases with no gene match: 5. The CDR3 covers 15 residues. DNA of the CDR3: TGTGCCAGCAGTTTGGCGGGACAGGGGATCAATGAGCAGTTCTTC. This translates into CASSLAGQGINEQFF.

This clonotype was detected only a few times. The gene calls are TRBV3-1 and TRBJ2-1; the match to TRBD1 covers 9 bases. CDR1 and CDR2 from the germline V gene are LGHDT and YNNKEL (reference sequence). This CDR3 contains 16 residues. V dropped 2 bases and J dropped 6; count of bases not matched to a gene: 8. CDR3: CASSQPGTGQINEQFF. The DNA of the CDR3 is TGTGCCAGCAGCCAACCCGGGACAGGGCAAATCAATGAGCAGTTCTTC.